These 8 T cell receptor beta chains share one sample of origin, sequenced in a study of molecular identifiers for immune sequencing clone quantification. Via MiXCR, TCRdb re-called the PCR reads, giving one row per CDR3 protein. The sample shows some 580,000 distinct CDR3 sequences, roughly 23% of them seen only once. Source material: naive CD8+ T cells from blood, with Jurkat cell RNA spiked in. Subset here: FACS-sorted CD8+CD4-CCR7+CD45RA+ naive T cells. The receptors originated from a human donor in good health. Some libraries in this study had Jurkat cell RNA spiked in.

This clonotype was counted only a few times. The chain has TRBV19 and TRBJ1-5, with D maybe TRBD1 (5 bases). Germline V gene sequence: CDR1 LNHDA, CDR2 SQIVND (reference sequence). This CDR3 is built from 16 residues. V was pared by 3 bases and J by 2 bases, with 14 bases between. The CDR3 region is CASSMGLNRGNQPQHF. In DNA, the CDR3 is TGTGCCAGTAGTATGGGACTTAACCGGGGCAATCAGCCCCAGCATTTT. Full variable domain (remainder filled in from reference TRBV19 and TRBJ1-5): DGGITQSPKYLFRKEGQNVTLSCEQNLNHDAMYWYRQDPGQGLRLIYYSQIVNDFQKGDIAEGYSVSREKKESFPLTVTSAQKNPTAFYLCASSMGLNRGNQPQHFGDGTRLSIL.

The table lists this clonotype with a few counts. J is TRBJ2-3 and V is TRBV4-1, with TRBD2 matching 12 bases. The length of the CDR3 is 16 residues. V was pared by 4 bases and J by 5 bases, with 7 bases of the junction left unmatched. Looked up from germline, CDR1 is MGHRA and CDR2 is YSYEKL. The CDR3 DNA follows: TGCGCCAGCAGCCGACTAGCGGGAGATCGGGTAGATACGCAGTATTTT. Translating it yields CASSRLAGDRVDTQYF.

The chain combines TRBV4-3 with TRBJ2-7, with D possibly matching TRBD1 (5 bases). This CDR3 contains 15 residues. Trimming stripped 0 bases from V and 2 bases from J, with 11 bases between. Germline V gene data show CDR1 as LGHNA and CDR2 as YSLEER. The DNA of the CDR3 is TGCGCCAGCAGCCAAGAAGTGGGGCCCACCTACGAGCAGTACTTC. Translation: CASSQEVGPTYEQYF.

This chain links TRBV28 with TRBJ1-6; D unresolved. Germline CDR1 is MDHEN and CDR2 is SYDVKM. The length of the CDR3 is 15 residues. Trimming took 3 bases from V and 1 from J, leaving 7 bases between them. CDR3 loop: CASSFAESYNSPLHF. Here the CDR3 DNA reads TGTGCCAGCAGTTTCGCAGAGTCCTATAATTCACCCCTCCACTTT.

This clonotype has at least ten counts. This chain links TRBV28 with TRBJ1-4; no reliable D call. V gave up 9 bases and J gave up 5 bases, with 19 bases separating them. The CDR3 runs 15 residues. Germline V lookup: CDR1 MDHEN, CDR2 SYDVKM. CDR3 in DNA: TGTGCCAGTAAGCCCCAGGTTTCGGGGAATGAAAAACTGTTTTTT. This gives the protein CASKPQVSGNEKLFF.

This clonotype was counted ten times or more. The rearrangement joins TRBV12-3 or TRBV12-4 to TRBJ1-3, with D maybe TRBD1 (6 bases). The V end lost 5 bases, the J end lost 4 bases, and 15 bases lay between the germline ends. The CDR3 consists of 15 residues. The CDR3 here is CASSGYWGPGNTIYF. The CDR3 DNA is TGTGCCAGCAGTGGATACTGGGGGCCCGGAAACACCATATATTTT.

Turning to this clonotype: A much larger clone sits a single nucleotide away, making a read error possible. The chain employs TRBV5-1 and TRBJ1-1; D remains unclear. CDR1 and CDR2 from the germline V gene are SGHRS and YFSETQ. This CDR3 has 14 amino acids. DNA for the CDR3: TGCGCCTGCAGCTTGGAGAACCCAAACACTGAAGCTTTCTTT. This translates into CACSLENPNTEAFF.

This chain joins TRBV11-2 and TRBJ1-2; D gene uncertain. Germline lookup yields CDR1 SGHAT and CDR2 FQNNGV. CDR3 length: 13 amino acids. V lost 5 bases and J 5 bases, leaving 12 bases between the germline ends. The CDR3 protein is CASSIGTEYGYTF. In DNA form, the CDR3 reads TGTGCCAGCAGCATCGGAACGGAATATGGCTACACCTTC. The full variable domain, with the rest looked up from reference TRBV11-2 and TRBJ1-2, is EAGVAQSPRYKIIEKRQSVAFWCNPISGHATLYWYQQILGQGPKLLIQFQNNGVVDDSQLPKDRFSAERLKGVDSTLKIQPAKLEDSAVYLCASSIGTEYGYTFGSGTRLTVV.